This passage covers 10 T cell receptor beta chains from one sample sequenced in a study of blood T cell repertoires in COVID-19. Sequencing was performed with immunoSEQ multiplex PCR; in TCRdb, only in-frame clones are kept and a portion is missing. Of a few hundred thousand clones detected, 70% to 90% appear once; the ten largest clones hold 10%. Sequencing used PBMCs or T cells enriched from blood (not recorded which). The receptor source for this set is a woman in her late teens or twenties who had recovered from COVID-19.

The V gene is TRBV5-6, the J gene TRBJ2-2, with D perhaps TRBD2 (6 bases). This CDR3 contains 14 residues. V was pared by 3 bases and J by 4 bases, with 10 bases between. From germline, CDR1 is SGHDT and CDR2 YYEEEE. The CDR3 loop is CASSYAGSTGELFF. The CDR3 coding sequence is TGTGCCAGCAGCTACGCGGGATCCACCGGGGAGCTGTTTTTT.

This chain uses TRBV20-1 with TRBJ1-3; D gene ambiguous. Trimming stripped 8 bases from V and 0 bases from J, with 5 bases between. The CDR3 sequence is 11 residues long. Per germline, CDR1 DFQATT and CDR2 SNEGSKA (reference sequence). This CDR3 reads CSPSSGNTIYF. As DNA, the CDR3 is TGCAGTCCGAGCTCTGGAAACACCATATATTTT.

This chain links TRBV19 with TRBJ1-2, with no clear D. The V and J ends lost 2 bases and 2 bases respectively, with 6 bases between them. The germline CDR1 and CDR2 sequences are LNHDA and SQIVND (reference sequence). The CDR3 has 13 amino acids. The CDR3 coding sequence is TGTGCCAGTAGTATACAGGAAAACTATGGCTACACCTTC. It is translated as CASSIQENYGYTF.

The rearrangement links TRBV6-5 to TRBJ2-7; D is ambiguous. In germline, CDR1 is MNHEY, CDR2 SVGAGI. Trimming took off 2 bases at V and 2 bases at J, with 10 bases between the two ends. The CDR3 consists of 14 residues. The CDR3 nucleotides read TGTGCCAGCAGTTACAAGCGCTTAGCCTACGAGCAGTACTTC. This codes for CASSYKRLAYEQYF.

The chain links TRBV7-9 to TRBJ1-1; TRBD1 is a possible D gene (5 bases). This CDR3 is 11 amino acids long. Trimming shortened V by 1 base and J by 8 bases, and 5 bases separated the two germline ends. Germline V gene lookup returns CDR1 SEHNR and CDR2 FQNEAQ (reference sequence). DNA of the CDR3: TGTGCCAGCAGCTTAGGGACAGAAGCTTTCTTT. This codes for CASSLGTEAFF.

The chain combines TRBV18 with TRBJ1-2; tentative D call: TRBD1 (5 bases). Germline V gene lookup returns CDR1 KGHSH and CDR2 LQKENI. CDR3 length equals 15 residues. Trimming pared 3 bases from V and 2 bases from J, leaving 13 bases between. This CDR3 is CASSPQGGDNYGYTF. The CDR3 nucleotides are TGTGCCAGCTCACCGCAGGGTGGTGACAACTATGGCTACACCTTC.

The CDR3 is CASIGGFDSYNEQFF. The CDR3 nucleotides are TGTGCCAGCATCGGCGGATTCGATTCCTACAATGAGCAGTTCTTC. This chain joins TRBV2 and TRBJ2-1; D is uncertain. CDR3 length: 15 amino acids. CDR1 and CDR2 (germline): SNHLY, FYNNEI. Between the trimmed V and J ends, which lost 7 bases and 1 base, there was a span of 14 bases.

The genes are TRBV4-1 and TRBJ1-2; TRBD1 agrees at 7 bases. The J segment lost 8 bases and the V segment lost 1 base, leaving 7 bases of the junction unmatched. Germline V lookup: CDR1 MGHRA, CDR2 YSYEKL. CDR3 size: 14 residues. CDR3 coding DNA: TGCGCCAGCAGCCAAGCGGAGGGGGCACGGGGCTACACCTTC. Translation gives CASSQAEGARGYTF.

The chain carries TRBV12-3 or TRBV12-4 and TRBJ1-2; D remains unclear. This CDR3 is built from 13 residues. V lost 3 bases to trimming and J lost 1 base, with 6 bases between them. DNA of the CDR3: TGTGCCAGCAGTTTCGGGGTTAACTATGGCTACACCTTC. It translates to CASSFGVNYGYTF.

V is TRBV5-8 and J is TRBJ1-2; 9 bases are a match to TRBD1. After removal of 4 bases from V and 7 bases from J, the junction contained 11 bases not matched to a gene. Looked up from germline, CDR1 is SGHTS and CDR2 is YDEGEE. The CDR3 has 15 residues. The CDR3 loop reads CASSQTPGQGIGYTF. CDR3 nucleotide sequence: TGTGCCAGCAGCCAAACACCGGGACAGGGTATTGGCTACACCTTC. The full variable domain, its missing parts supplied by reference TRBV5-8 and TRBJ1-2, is EAGVTQSPTHLIKTRGQQATLRCSPISGHTSVYWYQQALGLGLQFLLWYDEGEERNRGNFPPRFSGRQFPNYSSELNVNALELEDSALYLCASSQTPGQGIGYTFGSGTRLTVV.